The entry that follows covers one T cell receptor (beta chain) sequence. What it binds is not known. Primers included in the PCR were 60 Vbeta and 13 Jbeta primers. Measured with immunoSEQ multiplex PCR; TCRdb has only the in-frame clones, and not every one. Of over 45,000 clones listed, roughly four fifths were seen once; the top ten hold approximately 2.3%. This sample was taken from a study of cytomegalovirus exposure and HLA in healthy donors. Findings and caveats of the study: Sequencing artifact likely explains a cluster of highly shared sequence variants.

This clonotype was obtained from a boy younger than 18 in good health and CMV-seropositive. The sequencing input was PBMCs.

This CDR3 is CSVDRGLDTQYF. The CDR3 DNA is TGCAGCGTTGATCGGGGGTTGGATACGCAGTATTTT. V gene TRBV29-1 combines with J gene TRBJ2-3; perhaps TRBD2 as D (6 bases). The CDR3 length is 12 residues. Trimming pared 3 bases from V and 6 bases from J, leaving 10 bases between. In germline, CDR1 is SQVTM, CDR2 ANQGSEA.